This T cell receptor beta chain emerged from a study of cytomegalovirus exposure and HLA in healthy donors. Study background: The 120 validation repertoires and the 650 to 850 first-cohort repertoires shared a platform, a later analysis reported.

Trimming took 5 bases from V and 0 from J; bases not matched to a gene: 3. This CDR3 contains 14 residues. The germline gives CDR1 SEHNR, CDR2 FQNEAQ (reference sequence). TCRdb's copy holds only in-frame clones and misses some; the assay was immunoSEQ multiplex PCR. The table includes under 200,000 clones, roughly 91% detected once. This sequence joins TRBV7-9 and TRBJ1-1; TRBD1 matches at 7 bases. Sequencing input: PBMCs. The clonotype originates from a woman between 18 and 30 years old in good health and CMV-seropositive. The CDR3 loop reads CASSQTGVNTEAFF. The CDR3 nucleotides read TGTGCCAGCAGCCAAACAGGGGTGAACACTGAAGCTTTCTTT.